The 16 T cell receptor beta chains given below trace back to one sample, sequenced in a study of control samples from healthy donors and cancer patients. The table came from immunoSEQ multiplex PCR; TCRdb's copy has only in-frame clones and leaves some out. The profile covers about 140,000 clones, with roughly nine tenths appearing a single time and less than 8.5% taken by the ten largest. The sequenced material came from blood. Receptors were obtained from a man between 18 and 35 years old in good health.

This clone came up once. The chain is built from TRBV3-1 (or the pseudogene TRBV3-2) and TRBJ1-6, with D perhaps matching TRBD1 (5 bases). V lost 0 bases and J lost 0, with 9 bases in between. The CDR3 runs to 17 residues. Germline lookup yields CDR1 LGHDT and CDR2 YNNKEL (reference sequence). The CDR3 bases are TGTGCCAGCAGCCAAGACAGGGATTACTCCTATAATTCACCCCTCCACTTT. Its translation: CASSQDRDYSYNSPLHF.

The rearrangement links TRBV24-1 to TRBJ2-1, with 9 bases aligning to TRBD2. With V trimmed by 4 bases and J by 4 bases, 13 bases remained unmatched. This CDR3 region has 18 residues. Germline CDR1 reads KGHDR; CDR2 reads SFDVKD. CDR3 DNA sequence: TGTGCCACCAGTGACCCCGGAAAGCGGGGGGCCACGTACAATGAGCAGTTCTTC. Its protein is CATSDPGKRGATYNEQFF.

V is TRBV9 and J is TRBJ2-2; D not resolved. This CDR3 spans 16 amino acids. CDR1 and CDR2 (germline): SGDLS, YYNGEE. The germline V and J ends were trimmed by 0 bases and 1 base, with 10 bases remaining between them. The CDR3 nucleotides are TGTGCCAGCAGCGTAGAGACGGTTTGGAACACCGGGGAGCTGTTTTTT. Its translation is CASSVETVWNTGELFF.

V usage is TRBV11-2 and J usage is TRBJ1-3; D is unresolved. The CDR3 loop spans 17 amino acids. The germline gives CDR1 SGHAT, CDR2 FQNNGV. V lost 0 bases to trimming and J lost 0 bases, with 12 bases between them. Written as DNA, the CDR3 is TGTGCCAGCAGCTTAGACGGGGTCGGCGGCTCTGGAAACACCATATATTTT. It yields the protein CASSLDGVGGSGNTIYF.

The rearrangement uses TRBV6-5 and TRBJ2-1; a possible D gene is TRBD2 (6 bases). Germline lookup yields CDR1 MNHEY and CDR2 SVGAGI. This CDR3 is built from 13 residues. Trimming cost V 7 bases and J 7 bases, with 14 bases left between them. DNA for the CDR3: TGTGCCAGCAATGCCGGACTACCGAATGAGCAGTTCTTC. Translating gives CASNAGLPNEQFF.

This clone was seen once. The rearrangement uses TRBV18 and TRBJ1-5, with TRBD1 as a possible D gene (5 bases). Germline CDR1 reads KGHSH; CDR2 reads LQKENI. The CDR3 has 15 residues. With 3 bases removed from V and 5 bases from J, the gap between germline ends came to 14 bases. The CDR3 DNA reads as TGTGCCAGCTCACCTACCTCAGGGACGGATCAGCCCCAGCATTTT. Translating gives CASSPTSGTDQPQHF. Using reference TRBV18 and TRBJ1-5 for the parts outside the CDR3, the full variable domain is NAGVMQNPRHLVRRRGQEARLRCSPMKGHSHVYWYRQLPEEGLKFMVYLQKENIIDESGMPKERFSAEFPKEGPSILRIQQVVRGDSAAYFCASSPTSGTDQPQHFGDGTRLSIL.

The sample holds one count of this clone. The V call is TRBV7-2, the J call TRBJ2-2, with a tentative D call TRBD1 (6 bases). The germline gives CDR1 SGHTA, CDR2 FQGNSA. The germline V and J ends were trimmed by 3 bases and 7 bases, with 12 bases remaining between them. The CDR3 contains 14 residues. Written as DNA, the CDR3 is TGTGCCAGCAGCTTGGTAGGGGGAGACGGGGAGCTGTTTTTT. This translates into CASSLVGGDGELFF.

This sequence joins TRBV14 and TRBJ2-7, with D unclear. Germline-derived CDR1 and CDR2 are SGHDN and FVKESK. The CDR3 is 11 amino acids. V gave up 1 base and J gave up 9 bases, with 7 bases separating them. The DNA of the CDR3 is TGTGCCAGCAGCCAAGGACCGCCGCAGTACTTC. Protein: CASSQGPPQYF.

The chain joins TRBV3-1 (or the pseudogene TRBV3-2) to TRBJ2-3; D ambiguous. Looked up from germline, CDR1 is LGHDT and CDR2 is YNNKEL (reference sequence). This CDR3 contains 15 residues. Trimming left V 0 bases short and J 12 bases short, with 19 bases between. CDR3 DNA sequence: TGTGCCAGCAGCCAAGATGCGCTCCCGATCTGGCCCCAGTATTTT. This gives the protein CASSQDALPIWPQYF.

The V gene is TRBV30, the J gene TRBJ2-7, with 10 bases identical to TRBD1. The germline V gene has CDR1 GTSNPN and CDR2 SVGIG (reference sequence). This CDR3 has 16 amino acids. With V trimmed by 2 bases and J by 1 base, 8 bases remained unmatched. The CDR3 DNA follows: TGTGCCTGGAGTTTAGACAGGGGGCTCCGATCCTACGAGCAGTACTTC. Amino acid sequence: CAWSLDRGLRSYEQYF.

This clone was counted once. V is TRBV5-1 and J is TRBJ2-5; 15 bases are shared with TRBD2. The CDR3 length is 18 residues. Germline V lookup: CDR1 SGHRS, CDR2 YFSETQ. Germline trimming cut 3 bases from V and 4 bases from J; bases unmatched to any gene: 10. In nucleotides, the CDR3 is TGCGCCAGCAGCTCCGGGACTAGCGGGGGGCGGGTTCGAGAGACCCAGTACTTC. It yields the protein CASSSGTSGGRVRETQYF.

The rearrangement uses TRBV19 and TRBJ1-2; 8 bases line up with TRBD1. Germline assignment: CDR1 LNHDA and CDR2 SQIVND (reference sequence). Trimming at V came to 7 bases and at J to 4 bases, leaving 5 bases not matched to a gene. The CDR3 spans 13 residues. CDR3 coding DNA: TGTGCCAGTACCCCAGGGGGCGGCTATGGCTACACCTTC. Translating gives CASTPGGGYGYTF.

Only one count was recorded for this clone. The V gene is TRBV9, the J gene TRBJ2-5; 7 nucleotides match TRBD2. The CDR3 runs to 15 residues. The J segment lost 4 bases and the V segment lost 4 bases, leaving 10 bases of the junction unmatched. CDR1 and CDR2 from the germline V gene are SGDLS and YYNGEE. CDR3 sequence (DNA): TGTGCCAGCAGCCCCCGAGCGGGGTATTCAGAGACCCAGTACTTC. Amino acid sequence: CASSPRAGYSETQYF.

This chain joins TRBV19 and TRBJ1-2; 9 bases agree with TRBD1. The CDR3 covers 14 residues. The junction had 5 bases not matched to a gene; V was cut back by 7 bases and J by 2 bases. Germline CDR1 and CDR2: LNHDA and SQIVND (reference sequence). The chain's CDR3 is CASNQGQGNYGYTF. DNA for the CDR3: TGTGCCAGTAATCAAGGACAGGGGAACTATGGCTACACCTTC.

The chain recombines TRBV6-5 with TRBJ1-1; TRBD1 matches at 12 bases. CDR1 is MNHEY, CDR2 SVGAGI, per germline. J lost 4 bases, V lost 4 bases, and 7 bases had no gene match. This CDR3 spans 16 amino acids. The CDR3, as DNA: TGTGCCAGCAGTTGGGGACAGGGGGCATGGGCCACTGAAGCTTTCTTT. Encoded protein: CASSWGQGAWATEAFF.

CDR3 sequence: CASSLRQGYNSPLHF. CDR3 DNA sequence: TGTGCCAGCAGTTTACGGCAGGGGTATAATTCACCCCTCCACTTT. This chain joins TRBV6-2 or TRBV6-3 and TRBJ1-6; D possibly corresponds to TRBD1 (6 bases). The CDR3 is 15 amino acids. Germline CDR1 MNHEY, CDR2 SVGEGT. Between the trimmed V and J ends, which lost 4 bases and 4 bases, there was a span of 11 bases.